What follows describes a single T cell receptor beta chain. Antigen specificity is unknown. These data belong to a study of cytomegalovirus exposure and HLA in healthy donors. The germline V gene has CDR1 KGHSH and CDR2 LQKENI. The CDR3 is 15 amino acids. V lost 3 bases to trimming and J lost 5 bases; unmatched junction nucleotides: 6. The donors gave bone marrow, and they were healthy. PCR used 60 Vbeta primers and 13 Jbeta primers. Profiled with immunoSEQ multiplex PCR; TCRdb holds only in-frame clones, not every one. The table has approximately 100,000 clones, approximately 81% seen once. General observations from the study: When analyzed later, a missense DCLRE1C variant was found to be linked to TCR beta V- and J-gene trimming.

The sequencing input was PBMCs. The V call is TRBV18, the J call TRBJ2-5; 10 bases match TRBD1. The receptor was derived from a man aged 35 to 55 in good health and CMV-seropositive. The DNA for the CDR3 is TGTGCCAGCTCACCGGGACAGGGGTTGGGTGAGACCCAGTACTTC. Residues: CASSPGQGLGETQYF.